A single sample gave rise to the 21 T cell receptor beta chains below, sequenced in a study of T cell responses to AZD1222 COVID-19 vaccine (dated by TCRdb to 2020 to 2022). The library was produced with the immunoSEQ multiplex PCR assay. TCRdb provides this immuneACCESS table in a form limited to in-frame rearrangements. Some clones are lacking; in checked studies, under half of them reflect an unresolved V gene, and why the rest are absent is not known. Present in this sample are 85,000 or so clones, roughly 86% of which were seen just once. The biggest ten clones account for 5.5% to 6% of the sample. The sample's time point label, decoded: about 28 days (+/-7) after the second vaccine dose. The sample was peripheral blood, taken 28 days after the second AZD1222 dose. The receptors shown here come from an adult who received the AZD1222 COVID-19 vaccine.

The chain combines TRBV10-3 with TRBJ2-1; 7 bases match TRBD1. The CDR3 is 14 residues long. Germline values: CDR1 ENHRY, CDR2 SYGVKD. The trim removed 7 bases at V and 7 bases at J, leaving 10 bases unmatched. In nucleotides, the CDR3 is TGTGCCATCAACCGGGACAGAATTGAGAATGAGCAGTTCTTC. Amino acids: CAINRDRIENEQFF.

The chain employs TRBV28 and TRBJ1-5; D gene uncertain. The CDR3 is made up of 9 amino acids. Germline V gene sequence: CDR1 MDHEN, CDR2 SYDVKM. Written as DNA, the CDR3 is TGTGCGGGTGGTCAGCCCCAGCATTTT. It specifies CAGGQPQHF.

This clone was recorded once. The V gene is TRBV28, the J gene TRBJ1-1, with a weak D call TRBD1 (5 bases). With 3 bases removed from V and 3 bases from J, the gap between germline ends came to 11 bases. From germline, CDR1 is MDHEN and CDR2 SYDVKM. The CDR3 spans 14 residues. The CDR3 sequence: CASSFGGIHTEAFF. CDR3 bases: TGTGCCAGCAGTTTTGGGGGGATCCACACTGAAGCTTTCTTT.

This sequence joins TRBV6-5 and TRBJ2-5; no clear D gene. This CDR3 is built from 14 residues. Germline V lookup: CDR1 MNHEY, CDR2 SVGAGI. V lost 0 bases to trimming and J lost 4 bases, with 9 bases between them. CDR3: CASSYSLDRETQYF. CDR3 DNA sequence: TGTGCCAGCAGTTACTCCTTGGATAGAGAGACCCAGTACTTC.

This chain joins TRBV3-1 (or the pseudogene TRBV3-2) and TRBJ2-5, with D tentatively TRBD2 (6 bases). Germline lookup yields CDR1 LGHDT and CDR2 YNNKEL (reference sequence). Trimming left V 1 base short and J 4 bases short, with 13 bases between. The CDR3 extends over 15 amino acids. The DNA of the CDR3 is TGTGCCAGCAGCCAAGCGACTAGTTTTACAGAGACCCAGTACTTC. Translated: CASSQATSFTETQYF.

The CDR3 nucleotides read TGTGCCAGCAGCACACGGACAGAGAACACTGAAGCTTTCTTT. Protein product: CASSTRTENTEAFF. The genes are TRBV7-9 and TRBJ1-1, with D possibly matching TRBD1 (6 bases). Trimming stripped 5 bases from V and 1 base from J, with 11 bases between. This CDR3 region has 14 residues. CDR1 is SEHNR and CDR2 is FQNEAQ in the germline V gene (reference sequence). Combining the CDR3 with reference TRBV7-9 and TRBJ1-1 gives the whole variable domain DTGVSQNPRHKITKRGQNVTFRCDPISEHNRLYWYRQTLGQGPEFLTYFQNEAQLEKSRLLSDRFSAERPKGSFSTLEIQRTEQGDSAMYLCASSTRTENTEAFFGQGTRLTVV.

This CDR3 reads CASSLAQDSSYEQYF. The CDR3 nucleotides are TGTGCCAGCAGCTTAGCCCAGGACAGTTCCTACGAGCAGTACTTC. The chain employs TRBV11-2 and TRBJ2-7, with D perhaps TRBD1 (6 bases). CDR3 length equals 15 residues. The germline V gene has CDR1 SGHAT and CDR2 FQNNGV. V gave up 1 base and J gave up 1 base, with 11 bases separating them.

The chain uses TRBV6-5 and TRBJ2-6; a weak D match, TRBD1 (6 bases). The CDR3 has 16 residues. V gave up 2 bases and J gave up 0 bases, with 8 bases separating them. CDR1 and CDR2 from the germline V gene are MNHEY and SVGAGI. The CDR3 sequence is CASSYQGNSGANVLTF. The CDR3 DNA follows: TGTGCCAGCAGTTACCAGGGGAACTCTGGGGCCAACGTCCTGACTTTC.

This chain connects TRBV4-3 to TRBJ2-3; 10 nucleotides align to TRBD2. The CDR3 is made up of 21 amino acids. V gave up 0 bases and J gave up 2 bases; unmatched junction bases: 17. Germline V CDR1 and CDR2: LGHNA, YSLEER. CDR3 region: CASSQEVEWLAGDTNTDTQYF. The DNA for the CDR3 is TGCGCCAGCAGCCAAGAGGTAGAGTGGCTAGCGGGAGATACTAACACAGATACGCAGTATTTT.

This clone came up a few times. The rearrangement links TRBV9 to TRBJ2-7; D gene uncertain. Between the trimmed V and J ends, which lost 0 bases and 7 bases, there was a span of 17 bases. Germline CDR1 SGDLS, CDR2 YYNGEE. The CDR3 totals 15 residues. CDR3 residues: CASSVAPALLREQYF. In DNA, the CDR3 is TGTGCCAGCAGCGTAGCGCCAGCCCTATTGAGGGAGCAGTACTTC.

V and J are TRBV6-5 and TRBJ1-3; D perhaps matches TRBD1 (5 bases). The germline gives CDR1 MNHEY, CDR2 SVGAGI. This CDR3 has 14 amino acids. Trimming took off 2 bases at V and 7 bases at J, with 12 bases between the two ends. The CDR3 protein is CASSYGPGGNTIYF. In DNA form, the CDR3 reads TGTGCCAGCAGTTACGGACCTGGGGGGAACACCATATATTTT.

With regard to this clone: The same CDR3 can be traced to other DNA sequences in this sample. The chain recombines TRBV24-1 with TRBJ2-3, with 9 bases identical to TRBD1. CDR1 is KGHDR, CDR2 SFDVKD, per germline. The CDR3 runs to 15 residues. Losses at the gene ends were 3 bases for V and 3 bases for J; bases not matched to a gene: 3. CDR3 coding DNA: TGTGCCACCAGTGATCCAGGACAGGGGACAGATACGCAGTATTTT. Its translation: CATSDPGQGTDTQYF.

The chain employs TRBV19 and TRBJ1-4; maybe TRBD1 (6 bases). There are 13 residues in the CDR3. Germline CDR1 reads LNHDA; CDR2 reads SQIVND (reference sequence). Trimming shortened V by 7 bases and J by 8 bases, and 14 bases separated the two germline ends. The DNA for the CDR3 is TGTGCCAGTACCGGGGGCCTGGGAGAAAAACTGTTTTTT. This translates into CASTGGLGEKLFF.

The chain couples TRBV4-1 to TRBJ1-1; no definite D call. Deletions cut 0 bases from V and 0 bases from J, with 14 bases between. The length of the CDR3 is 17 residues. The germline V gene encodes CDR1 MGHRA and CDR2 YSYEKL. CDR3 DNA: TGCGCCAGCAGCCAAGATGAGAGGTTAGCCATGAACACTGAAGCTTTCTTT. The encoded protein is CASSQDERLAMNTEAFF.

CDR3 sequence: CASSLQAYGYTF. In DNA form, the CDR3 reads TGTGCCAGCAGTTTACAGGCCTATGGCTACACCTTC. The rearrangement uses TRBV6-5 and TRBJ1-2, with D possibly matching TRBD1 (5 bases). CDR3 length: 12 amino acids. V lost 4 bases, J lost 4 bases, and 7 bases lay in between. In germline, CDR1 is MNHEY, CDR2 SVGAGI.

This sequence joins TRBV11-2 and TRBJ2-1; 8 bases align to TRBD2. V gave up 2 bases and J gave up 0 bases; unmatched junction bases: 3. This CDR3 contains 16 residues. Looked up from germline, CDR1 is SGHAT and CDR2 is FQNNGV. The CDR3 region has the DNA TGTGCCAGCAGCTTACGAAGCGGGAGCTCCTACAATGAGCAGTTCTTC. It encodes CASSLRSGSSYNEQFF.

The rearrangement uses TRBV6-5 and TRBJ2-7, with TRBD1 matching 8 bases. CDR1 is MNHEY and CDR2 is SVGAGI in the germline V gene. The CDR3 sequence is 16 residues long. After removal of 1 base from V and 3 bases from J, the junction contained 8 bases not matched to a gene. CDR3 in DNA: TGTGCCAGCAGTTACTTGGGCGGGACAGGAGGCTACGAGCAGTACTTC. Amino acids: CASSYLGGTGGYEQYF.

The V and J genes are TRBV28 and TRBJ1-5; D is unresolved. This CDR3 has 14 residues. Trimming stripped 2 bases from V and 7 bases from J, with 12 bases between. From germline, CDR1 is MDHEN and CDR2 SYDVKM. The CDR3 is CASSLPGSEQPQHF. CDR3 DNA: TGTGCCAGCAGTTTACCCGGGTCAGAACAGCCCCAGCATTTT.

The J gene is TRBJ1-6, the V gene TRBV25-1, with 8 positions matching TRBD1. Per the germline V gene, CDR1 is MGHDK and CDR2 is SYGVNS. The CDR3 is made up of 14 amino acids. Germline trimming cut 4 bases from V and 8 bases from J; bases unmatched to any gene: 4. The CDR3 spells CASSVGTGDSPLHF. The CDR3 DNA sequence: TGTGCCAGCAGTGTCGGGACAGGCGATTCACCCCTCCACTTT.

J is TRBJ1-1 and V is TRBV27; 10 positions match TRBD1. This CDR3 region has 16 residues. Germline CDR1 and CDR2: MNHEY and SMNVEV (reference sequence). V trimming: 5 bases; J trimming: 4 bases; junction bases outside the gene matches: 10. DNA for the CDR3: TGTGCCAGCAGTCCGCTGGGGGGACAGGGGACCACTGAAGCTTTCTTT. The encoded protein is CASSPLGGQGTTEAFF.

V and J are TRBV21-1 and TRBJ2-7; TRBD2 is the table's D call, not checked against the DNA. TRBV21-1 is given as a pseudogene. The CDR3 is 17 amino acids. CDR3 in amino acids: CASSKDPRGASSYEQYF. The CDR3 nucleotides read TGTGCCAGCAGCAAAGACCCACGGGGGGCAAGCTCCTACGAGCAGTACTTC.